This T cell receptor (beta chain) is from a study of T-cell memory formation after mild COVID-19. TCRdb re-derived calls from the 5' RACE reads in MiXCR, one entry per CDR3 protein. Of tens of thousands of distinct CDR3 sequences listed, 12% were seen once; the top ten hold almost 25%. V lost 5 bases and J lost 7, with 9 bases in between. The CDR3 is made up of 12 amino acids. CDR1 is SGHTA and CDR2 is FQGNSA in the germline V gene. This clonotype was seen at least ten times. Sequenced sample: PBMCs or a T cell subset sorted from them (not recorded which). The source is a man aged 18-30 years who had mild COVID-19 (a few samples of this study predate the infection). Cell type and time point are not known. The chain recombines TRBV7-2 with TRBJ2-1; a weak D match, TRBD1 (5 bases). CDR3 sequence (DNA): TGTGCCAGCAGCCAAGCAGGGAATGAGCAGTTCTTC. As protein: CASSQAGNEQFF.